The present TCR beta chain was sequenced within a study of blood T cell repertoires in COVID-19. One Seattle source followed patients from active infection through their disease course. Generated by immunoSEQ multiplex PCR, the TCRdb table keeps only in-frame clones and is missing some. The sample records about 500,000 clones, 80% to 90% being singletons. Germline trimming cut 5 bases from V and 4 bases from J; bases unmatched to any gene: 12. The CDR3 contains 18 residues. Germline CDR1 SEHNR, CDR2 FQNEAQ (reference sequence). The chain carries TRBV7-9 and TRBJ2-7; 15 nucleotides agree with TRBD2. This clonotype originated in a man aged 18 to 29 with COVID-19, enrolled during active disease. Sequenced sample: peripheral blood. CDR3 sequence (DNA): TGTGCCAGCAGCCCTAGGACTAGCGGGAGGGCGCCGACATACGAGCAGTACTTC. Translated: CASSPRTSGRAPTYEQYF.